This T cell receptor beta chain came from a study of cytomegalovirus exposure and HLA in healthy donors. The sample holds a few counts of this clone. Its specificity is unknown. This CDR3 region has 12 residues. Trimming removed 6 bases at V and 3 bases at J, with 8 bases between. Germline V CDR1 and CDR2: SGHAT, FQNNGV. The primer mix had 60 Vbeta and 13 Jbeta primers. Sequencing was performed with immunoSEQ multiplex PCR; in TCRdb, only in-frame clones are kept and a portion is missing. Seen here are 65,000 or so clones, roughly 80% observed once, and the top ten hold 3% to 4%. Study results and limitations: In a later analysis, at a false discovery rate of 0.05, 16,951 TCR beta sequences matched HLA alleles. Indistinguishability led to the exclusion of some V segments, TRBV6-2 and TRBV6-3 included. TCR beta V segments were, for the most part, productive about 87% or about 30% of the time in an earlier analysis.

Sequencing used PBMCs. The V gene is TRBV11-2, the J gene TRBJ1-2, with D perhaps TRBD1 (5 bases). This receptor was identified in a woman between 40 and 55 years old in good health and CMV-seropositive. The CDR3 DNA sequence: TGTGCCAGCAGTAAACAGGACTATGGCTACACCTTC. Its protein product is CASSKQDYGYTF.